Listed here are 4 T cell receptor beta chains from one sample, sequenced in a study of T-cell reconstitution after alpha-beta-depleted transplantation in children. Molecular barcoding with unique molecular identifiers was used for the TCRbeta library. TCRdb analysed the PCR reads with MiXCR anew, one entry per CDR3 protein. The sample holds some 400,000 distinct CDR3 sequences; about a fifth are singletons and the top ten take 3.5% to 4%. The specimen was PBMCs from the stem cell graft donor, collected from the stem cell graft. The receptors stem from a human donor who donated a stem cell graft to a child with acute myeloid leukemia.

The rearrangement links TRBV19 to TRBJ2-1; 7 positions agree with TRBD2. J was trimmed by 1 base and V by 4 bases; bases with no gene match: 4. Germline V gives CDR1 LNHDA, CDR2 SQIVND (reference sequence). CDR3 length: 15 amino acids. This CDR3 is CASSRGLVSYNEQFF. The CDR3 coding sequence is TGTGCCAGTAGTAGAGGACTAGTTTCCTACAATGAGCAGTTCTTC.

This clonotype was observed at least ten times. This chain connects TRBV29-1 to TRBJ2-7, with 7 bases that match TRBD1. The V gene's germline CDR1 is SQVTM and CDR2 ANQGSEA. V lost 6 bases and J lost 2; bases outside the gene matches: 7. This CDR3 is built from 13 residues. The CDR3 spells CSVETGATYEQYF. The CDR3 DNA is TGCAGCGTCGAAACAGGGGCGACCTACGAGCAGTACTTC.

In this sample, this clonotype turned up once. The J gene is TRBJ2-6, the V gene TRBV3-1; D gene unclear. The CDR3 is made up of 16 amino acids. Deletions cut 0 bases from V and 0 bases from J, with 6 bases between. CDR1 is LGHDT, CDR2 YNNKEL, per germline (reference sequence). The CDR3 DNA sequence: TGTGCCAGCAGCCAAGAATCGGTCTCTGGGGCCAACGTCCTGACTTTC. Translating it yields CASSQESVSGANVLTF.

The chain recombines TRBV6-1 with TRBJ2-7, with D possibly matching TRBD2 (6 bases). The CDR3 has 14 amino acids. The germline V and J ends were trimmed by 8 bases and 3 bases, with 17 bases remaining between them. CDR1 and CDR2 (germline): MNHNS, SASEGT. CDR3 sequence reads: CASSSFGGNYEQYF. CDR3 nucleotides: TGTGCCAGCTCGTCCTTCGGGGGTAACTACGAGCAGTACTTC.